Sequencing of this T cell receptor beta chain was carried out in a study of CD8 T cells in ankylosing spondylitis. Study-wide points: A TCR beta motif of under ten highly homologous variants appeared characteristic of ankylosing spondylitis blood.

In regard to this clonotype: The antigen remains unidentified.

Germline CDR1 reads KGHDR; CDR2 reads SFDVKD. The V segment lost 7 bases and the J segment 7 bases; nucleotides outside the gene matches: 6. The CDR3 contains 13 residues. Construction of TCR beta libraries was performed using quantitative 5'-RACE with molecular barcodes. Each CDR3 protein gets one entry after TCRdb re-called the 5' RACE reads with MiXCR. The sample records some 700,000 distinct CDR3 sequences, roughly 19% being singletons. This chain links TRBV24-1 with TRBJ1-5; TRBD1 aligns across 7 bases. This receptor was taken from a male donor with ankylosing spondylitis. Sequenced material: blood, either unsorted or a sorted T cell fraction (not recorded which). For the CDR3, the DNA is TGTGCCACCAGCCAACAGGGGTTGCAGCCCCAGCATTTT. Translated: CATSQQGLQPQHF.